A single sample is the source of the 3 T cell receptor beta chains below, sequenced in a study of T cell repertoires in cytomegalovirus infection. These TCRs are of unknown antigen specificity. TCRdb re-analysed the reads in MiXCR, keeping a single row per CDR3 protein. The profile covers about 150,000 distinct CDR3 sequences, with roughly 32% appearing a single time and around half taken by the ten largest. This specimen consisted of CD8+ T cells from cultured PBMCs, obtained from culture after CMV antigen stimulation. The source of these receptors is a human donor in good health (CMV status not recorded). Some clones in this sample may be carry-over from other donors' samples.

Many counts were recorded for this clonotype. The chain combines TRBV7-9 with TRBJ1-2; 11 positions match TRBD1. V shed 3 bases and J 6 bases; nucleotides not matched to a gene: 6. The CDR3 totals 15 residues. Germline loops: CDR1 SEHNR, CDR2 FQNEAQ (reference sequence). The CDR3 sequence: CASSFGTGGMDGYTF. The CDR3 region has the DNA TGTGCCAGCAGCTTTGGGACAGGGGGGATGGATGGCTACACCTTC.

In its sample, this clonotype was seen a few times. The rearrangement joins TRBV7-9 to TRBJ1-1; 8 nucleotides line up with TRBD1. CDR3 length equals 17 residues. V trimming: 5 bases; J trimming: 1 base; junction bases outside the gene matches: 12. Germline V gives CDR1 SEHNR, CDR2 FQNEAQ (reference sequence). CDR3 sequence reads: CASSPTGTGPTNTEAFF. The CDR3 nucleotides are TGTGCCAGCAGCCCCACCGGGACAGGCCCAACGAACACTGAAGCTTTCTTT.

This clonotype was seen a handful of times. The rearrangement joins TRBV27 to TRBJ2-1, with 7 bases fitting TRBD1. The CDR3 sequence is 15 residues long. Germline CDR1 reads MNHEY; CDR2 reads SMNVEV (reference sequence). Trimming removed 6 bases from V and 6 bases from J; junction bases left unmatched: 11. CDR3 protein: CASSPPGTVFNEQFF. The CDR3 DNA is TGTGCCAGCAGCCCTCCCGGGACAGTGTTCAATGAGCAGTTCTTC.